Below are 11 T cell receptor beta chains sequenced from a single sample in a study of T cell responses to AZD1222 COVID-19 vaccine. This table comes from immunoSEQ multiplex PCR, and its TCRdb copy is limited to in-frame clones, with some not included. The sample includes about 78,000 clones, around 90% seen only once; the top ten take roughly 23%. Sequenced here: peripheral blood, sampled on day 0 of AZD1222 vaccination. These receptors all stem from an adult in good health.

This clone has just one count. The chain carries TRBV4-2 and TRBJ2-5; D call uncertain. V was cut by 0 bases and J by 1 base, with 9 bases left in between. The V gene's germline CDR1 is LGHNA and CDR2 YNFKEQ. This CDR3 is 15 amino acids long. For the CDR3, the DNA is TGTGCCAGCAGCCAAGATGTGGCAGTCCAAGAGACCCAGTACTTC. This sequence encodes CASSQDVAVQETQYF.

The V gene is TRBV11-2, the J gene TRBJ1-1; no reliable D call. This CDR3 is 14 amino acids long. Trimming removed 5 bases at V and 3 bases at J, with 13 bases between. Per the germline V gene, CDR1 is SGHAT and CDR2 is FQNNGV. The CDR3 DNA follows: TGTGCCAGCAGCCCGGGATGGGAGGACACTGAAGCTTTCTTT. Encoded protein: CASSPGWEDTEAFF.

The rearrangement uses TRBV6-5 and TRBJ1-5; D may be TRBD1 (6 bases). Trimming stripped 7 bases from V and 6 bases from J, with 13 bases between. The CDR3 sequence is 13 residues long. CDR1 and CDR2 (germline): MNHEY, SVGAGI. CDR3 bases: TGTGCCAGCACGGCAGGGGAAGGTCAGCCCCAGCATTTT. This sequence encodes CASTAGEGQPQHF.

This clone has just a few counts. V is TRBV5-1 and J is TRBJ2-4, with 8 bases identical to TRBD1. The CDR3 extends over 14 amino acids. Germline CDR1 is SGHRS and CDR2 is YFSETQ. Trimming at V came to 0 bases and at J to 8 bases, leaving 4 bases not matched to a gene. CDR3 residues: CASSLGRGRDIQYF. The CDR3 DNA is TGCGCCAGCAGCTTGGGCAGGGGGCGGGACATTCAGTACTTC.

The J gene is TRBJ2-1, the V gene TRBV5-6; D remains unclear. Trimming cost V 4 bases and J 7 bases, with 9 bases left between them. The CDR3 length is 12 residues. Germline loops: CDR1 SGHDT, CDR2 YYEEEE. The CDR3 DNA sequence: TGTGCCAGCAGCGTTCTGGAGAATGAGCAGTTCTTC. Translated: CASSVLENEQFF.

CDR3 bases: TGTGCCAGCTCACCTCCGAGGGGGAACACTGAAGCTTTCTTT. Its protein is CASSPPRGNTEAFF. This rearrangement joins TRBV18 to TRBJ1-1, with D perhaps TRBD1 (5 bases). V dropped 3 bases and J dropped 1 base, with 9 bases sitting between them. The CDR3 runs 14 residues. CDR1 and CDR2 (germline): KGHSH, LQKENI. Based on the CDR3 plus reference TRBV18 and TRBJ1-1, the full variable domain is NAGVMQNPRHLVRRRGQEARLRCSPMKGHSHVYWYRQLPEEGLKFMVYLQKENIIDESGMPKERFSAEFPKEGPSILRIQQVVRGDSAAYFCASSPPRGNTEAFFGQGTRLTVV.

The J gene is TRBJ1-6, the V gene TRBV7-3; D gene unclear. Germline-derived CDR1 and CDR2 are SGHTA and FQGTGA. Trimming cost V 1 base and J 9 bases, with 4 bases left between them. The CDR3 length is 12 residues. The CDR3 sequence is CASSLNGSPLHF. Written as DNA, the CDR3 is TGTGCCAGCAGCTTAAACGGTTCACCCCTCCACTTT.

The CDR3 nucleotides read TGCGCCAGCAGCTTCCCGGGGGAGCAGTTCTTC. Protein sequence: CASSFPGEQFF. The chain combines TRBV5-1 with TRBJ2-1; D possibly corresponds to TRBD2 (5 bases). The length of the CDR3 is 11 residues. In germline, CDR1 is SGHRS, CDR2 YFSETQ. V was cut by 2 bases and J by 10 bases, with 7 bases left in between.

The chain has TRBV15 and TRBJ2-7; 12 bases map to TRBD2. CDR3 size: 17 residues. Germline trimming cut 3 bases from V and 2 bases from J; bases unmatched to any gene: 8. CDR1 and CDR2 (germline): LNHNV, YYDKDF (reference sequence). The CDR3 region has the DNA TGTGCCACCAGCAGTCACCTTGGACTAGCGGGGACCTACGAGCAGTACTTC. Its protein is CATSSHLGLAGTYEQYF.

This clone was observed a single time. The chain uses TRBV4-1 and TRBJ1-2; possibly TRBD1 for D (5 bases). Germline loops: CDR1 MGHRA, CDR2 YSYEKL. The CDR3 spans 15 residues. V was clipped by 0 bases and J by 2 bases, with 10 bases between them. The CDR3 DNA sequence: TGCGCCAGCAGCCAAGAGCTCAGGGCCAACTATGGCTACACCTTC. This translates into CASSQELRANYGYTF.

The sample holds a few counts of this clone. The rearrangement joins TRBV11-3 to TRBJ2-7, with 10 bases identical to TRBD2. The germline V gene encodes CDR1 SGHNT and CDR2 YENEEA. The CDR3 extends over 14 amino acids. V lost 2 bases, J lost 7 bases, and 5 bases stayed unmatched. DNA of the CDR3: TGTGCCAGCAGCTTAATCCCAGCGGGAGGGGAGCAGTACTTC. It specifies CASSLIPAGGEQYF. Together with reference TRBV11-3 and TRBJ2-7, the CDR3 gives the full variable domain: EAGVVQSPRYKIIEKKQPVAFWCNPISGHNTLYWYLQNLGQGPELLIRYENEEAVDDSQLPKDRFSAERLKGVDSTLKIQPAELGDSAVYLCASSLIPAGGEQYFGPGTRLTVT.